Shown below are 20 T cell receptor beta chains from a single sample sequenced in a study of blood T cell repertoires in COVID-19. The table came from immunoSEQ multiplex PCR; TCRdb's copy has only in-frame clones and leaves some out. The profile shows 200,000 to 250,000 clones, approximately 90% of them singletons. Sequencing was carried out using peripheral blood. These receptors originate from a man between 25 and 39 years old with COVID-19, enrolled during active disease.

CDR3 DNA: TGTGCCAGCAGTCCAGGGACAGTCTACGAGCAGTACTTC. This gives the protein CASSPGTVYEQYF. The chain couples TRBV28 to TRBJ2-7; 7 bases agree with TRBD1. V shed 5 bases, J shed 3 bases, and the junction held 4 bases outside the gene matches. The CDR3 spans 13 residues. Germline V lookup: CDR1 MDHEN, CDR2 SYDVKM.

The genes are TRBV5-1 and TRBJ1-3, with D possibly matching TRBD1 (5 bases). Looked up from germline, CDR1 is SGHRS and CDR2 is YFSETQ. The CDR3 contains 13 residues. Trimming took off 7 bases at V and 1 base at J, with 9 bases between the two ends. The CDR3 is CASHPGSGNTIYF. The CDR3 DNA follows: TGCGCCAGCCATCCAGGGTCTGGAAACACCATATATTTT.

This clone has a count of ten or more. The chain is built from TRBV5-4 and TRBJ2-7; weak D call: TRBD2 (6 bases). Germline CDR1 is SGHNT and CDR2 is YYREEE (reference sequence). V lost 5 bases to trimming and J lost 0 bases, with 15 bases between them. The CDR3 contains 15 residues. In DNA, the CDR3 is TGTGCCAGCAGTCCCGGACTATCCACCTCCTACGAGCAGTACTTC. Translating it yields CASSPGLSTSYEQYF. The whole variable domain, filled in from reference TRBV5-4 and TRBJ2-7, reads ETGVTQSPTHLIKTRGQQVTLRCSSQSGHNTVSWYQQALGQGPQFIFQYYREEENGRGNFPPRFSGLQFPNYSSELNVNALELDDSALYLCASSPGLSTSYEQYFGPGTRLTVT.

The CDR3 is CASSPPGTGSSYEQYF. CDR3 nucleotide sequence: TGTGCCAGCTCACCACCGGGGACAGGAAGCTCCTACGAGCAGTACTTC. This rearrangement joins TRBV18 to TRBJ2-7, with 8 bases aligning to TRBD1. Germline lookup yields CDR1 KGHSH and CDR2 LQKENI. The ends lost 0 bases at V and 0 bases at J; junction bases unmatched: 4. The CDR3 covers 16 residues.

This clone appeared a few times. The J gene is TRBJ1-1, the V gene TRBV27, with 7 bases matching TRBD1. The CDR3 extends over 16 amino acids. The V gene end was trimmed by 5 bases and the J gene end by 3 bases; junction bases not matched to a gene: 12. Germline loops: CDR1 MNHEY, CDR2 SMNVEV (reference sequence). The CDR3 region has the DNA TGTGCCAGCAGTGAATCAGGGGGTGGTACGGACACTGAAGCTTTCTTT. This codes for CASSESGGGTDTEAFF.

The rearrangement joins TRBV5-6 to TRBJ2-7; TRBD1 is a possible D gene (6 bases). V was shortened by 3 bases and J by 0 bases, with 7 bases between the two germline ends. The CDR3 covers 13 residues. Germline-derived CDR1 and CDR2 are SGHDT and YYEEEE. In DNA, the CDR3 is TGTGCCAGCAGCTCAGGGGCCTCCTACGAGCAGTACTTC. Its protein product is CASSSGASYEQYF.

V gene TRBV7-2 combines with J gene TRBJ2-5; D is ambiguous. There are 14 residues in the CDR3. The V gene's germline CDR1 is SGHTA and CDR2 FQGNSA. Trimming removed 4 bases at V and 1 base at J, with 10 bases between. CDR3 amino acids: CASSSRVGQETQYF. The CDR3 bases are TGTGCCAGCAGCTCAAGAGTCGGCCAAGAGACCCAGTACTTC.

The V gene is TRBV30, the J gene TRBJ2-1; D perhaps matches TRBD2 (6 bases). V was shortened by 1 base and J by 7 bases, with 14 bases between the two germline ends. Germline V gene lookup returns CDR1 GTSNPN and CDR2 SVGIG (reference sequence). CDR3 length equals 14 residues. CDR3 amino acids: CAWSGLVRGNEQFF. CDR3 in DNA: TGTGCCTGGAGTGGACTAGTTCGGGGGAATGAGCAGTTCTTC.

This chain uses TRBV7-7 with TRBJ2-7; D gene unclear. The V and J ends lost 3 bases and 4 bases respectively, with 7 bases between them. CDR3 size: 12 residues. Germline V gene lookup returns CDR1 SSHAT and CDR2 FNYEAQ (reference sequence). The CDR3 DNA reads TGTGCCAGCAGCTTCCACAAATACGAGCAGTACTTC. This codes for CASSFHKYEQYF.

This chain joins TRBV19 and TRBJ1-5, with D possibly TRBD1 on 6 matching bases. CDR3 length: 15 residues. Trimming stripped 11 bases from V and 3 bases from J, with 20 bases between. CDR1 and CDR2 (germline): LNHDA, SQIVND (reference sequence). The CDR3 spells CACRQVPDPNQPQHF. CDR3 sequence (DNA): TGTGCCTGCCGACAGGTCCCCGACCCCAATCAGCCCCAGCATTTT.

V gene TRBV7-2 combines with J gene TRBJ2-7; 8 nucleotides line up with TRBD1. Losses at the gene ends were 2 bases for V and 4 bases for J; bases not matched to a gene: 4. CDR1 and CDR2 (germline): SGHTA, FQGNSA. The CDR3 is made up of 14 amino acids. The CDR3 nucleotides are TGTGCCAGCAGCTTACGTCAGGGGGCGTACGAGCAGTACTTC. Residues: CASSLRQGAYEQYF.

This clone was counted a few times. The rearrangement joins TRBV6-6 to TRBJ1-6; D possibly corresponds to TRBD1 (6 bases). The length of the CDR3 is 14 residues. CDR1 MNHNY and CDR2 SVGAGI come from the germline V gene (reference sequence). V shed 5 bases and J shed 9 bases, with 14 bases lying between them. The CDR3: CASSGGSWGSPLHF. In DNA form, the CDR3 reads TGTGCCAGCAGTGGGGGCAGCTGGGGTTCACCCCTCCACTTT.

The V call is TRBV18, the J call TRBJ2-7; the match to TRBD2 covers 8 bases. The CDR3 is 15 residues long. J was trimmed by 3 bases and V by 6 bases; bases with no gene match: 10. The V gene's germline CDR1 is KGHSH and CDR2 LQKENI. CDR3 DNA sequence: TGTGCCAGCTCTCCCGCGGTAGCGGGGTTCTACGAGCAGTACTTC. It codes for CASSPAVAGFYEQYF.

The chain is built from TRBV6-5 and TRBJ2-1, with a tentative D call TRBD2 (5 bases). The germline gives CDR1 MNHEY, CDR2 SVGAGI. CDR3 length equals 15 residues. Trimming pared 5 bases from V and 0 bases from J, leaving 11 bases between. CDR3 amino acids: CASSPLEISYNEQFF. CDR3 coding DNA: TGTGCCAGCAGTCCACTAGAGATCTCCTACAATGAGCAGTTCTTC.

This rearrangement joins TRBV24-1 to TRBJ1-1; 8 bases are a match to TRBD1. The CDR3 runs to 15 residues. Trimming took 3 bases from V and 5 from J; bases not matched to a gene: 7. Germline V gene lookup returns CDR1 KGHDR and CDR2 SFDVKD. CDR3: CATSDPRTGKTEAFF. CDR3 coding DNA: TGTGCCACCAGTGATCCTCGGACAGGGAAGACTGAAGCTTTCTTT.

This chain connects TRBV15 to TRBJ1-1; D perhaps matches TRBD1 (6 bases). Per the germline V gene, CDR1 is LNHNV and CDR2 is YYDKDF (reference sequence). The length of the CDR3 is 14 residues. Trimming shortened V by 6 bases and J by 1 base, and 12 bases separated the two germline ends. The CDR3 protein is CATRGSGENTEAFF. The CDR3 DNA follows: TGTGCCACCAGGGGGTCAGGGGAGAACACTGAAGCTTTCTTT.

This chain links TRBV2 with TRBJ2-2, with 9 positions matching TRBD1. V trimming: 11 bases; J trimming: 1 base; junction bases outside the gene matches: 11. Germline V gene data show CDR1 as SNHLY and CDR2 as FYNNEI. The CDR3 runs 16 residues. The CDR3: CAGGGGTGRNTGELFF. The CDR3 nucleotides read TGTGCCGGAGGGGGTGGGACAGGGAGGAACACCGGGGAGCTGTTTTTT. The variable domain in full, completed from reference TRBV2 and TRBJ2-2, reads EPEVTQTPSHQVTQMGQEVILRCVPISNHLYFYWYRQILGQKVEFLVSFYNNEISEKSEIFDDQFSVERPDGSNFTLKIRSTKLEDSAMYFCAGGGGTGRNTGELFFGEGSRLTVL.

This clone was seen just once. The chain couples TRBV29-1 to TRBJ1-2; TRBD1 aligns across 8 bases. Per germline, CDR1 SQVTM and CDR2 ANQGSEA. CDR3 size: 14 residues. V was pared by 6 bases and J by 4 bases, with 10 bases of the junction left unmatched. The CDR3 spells CSVPGQGTFYGYTF. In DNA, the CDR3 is TGCAGCGTCCCCGGACAGGGAACCTTCTATGGCTACACCTTC.

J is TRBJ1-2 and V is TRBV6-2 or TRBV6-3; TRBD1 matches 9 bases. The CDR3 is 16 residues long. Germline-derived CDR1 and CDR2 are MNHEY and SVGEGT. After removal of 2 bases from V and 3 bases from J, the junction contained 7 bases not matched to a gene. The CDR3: CASSYLPTGGYYGYTF. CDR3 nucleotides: TGTGCCAGCAGTTACCTCCCGACAGGGGGGTACTATGGCTACACCTTC.

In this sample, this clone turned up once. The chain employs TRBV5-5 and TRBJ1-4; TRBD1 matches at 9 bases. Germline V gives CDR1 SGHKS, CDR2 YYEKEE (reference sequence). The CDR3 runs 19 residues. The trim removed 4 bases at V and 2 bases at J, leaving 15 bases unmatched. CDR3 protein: CASSGKDRGRSNTNEKLFF. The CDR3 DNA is TGTGCCAGCAGCGGGAAAGACAGGGGGAGGAGTAATACTAATGAAAAACTGTTTTTT.